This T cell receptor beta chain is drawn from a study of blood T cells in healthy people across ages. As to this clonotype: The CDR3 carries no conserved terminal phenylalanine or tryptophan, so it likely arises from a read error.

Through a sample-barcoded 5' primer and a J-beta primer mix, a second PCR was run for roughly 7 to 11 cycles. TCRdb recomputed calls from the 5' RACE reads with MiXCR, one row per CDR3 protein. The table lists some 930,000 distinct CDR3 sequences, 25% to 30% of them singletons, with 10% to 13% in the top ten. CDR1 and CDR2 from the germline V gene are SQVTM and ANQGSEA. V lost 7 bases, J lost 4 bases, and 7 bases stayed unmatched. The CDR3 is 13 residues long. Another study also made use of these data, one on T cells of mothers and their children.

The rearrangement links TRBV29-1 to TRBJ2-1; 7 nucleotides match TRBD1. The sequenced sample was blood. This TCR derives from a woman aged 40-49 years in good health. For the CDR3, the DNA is TGCAGCGGGACACCGGACAGGTACAATGAGCAGTTCTGC. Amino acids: CSGTPDRYNEQFC.